A selection of T cell receptor beta chains follows, all from one sample in a study of beta chain features in type 1 diabetes. The repertoire was sequenced with immunoSEQ multiplex PCR; TCRdb's copy has only in-frame clones and lacks some. This table has roughly 250,000 clones, 9.6% appearing once. The material sequenced was naive CD4+ T cells from blood. These receptor sequences come from a woman between 18 and 29 years old in good health. Each CDR3 is given with its conserved first and last residue. Fields, in order: V gene, clone size, D gene, CDR3 protein. A D gene is named only where the DNA matches it firmly. Clone size, where shown, is once, few, many, or a class for clones that have expanded.

>TRBV15|NA|NA
CATSGREIPYEQYF
>TRBV11-2|few|NA
CASSLGPQAYNEQFF
>TRBV13|NA|NA
CASSLSRSEAFF
>TRBV7-6|few|TRBD1
CASSLVGQGLGDEQYF
>TRBV19|few|TRBD2
CASSMGAGVTGELFF
>TRBV2|NA|TRBD2
CASTSRIVGAGGPHEQFF
>TRBV5-4|many|TRBD2
CASSERLAGGDEQFF
>TRBV13|few|TRBD1
CASSLFPTGTGSYEQYF
>TRBV30|NA|NA
CAWSPPGGNSPLHF
>TRBV2|NA|NA
CASTTGNQPQHF
>TRBV2|NA|NA
CASSDGETDTQYF
>TRBV27|few|TRBD1
CASSLRTGYGNTIYF
>TRBV5-1|few|TRBD1
CASSWGGTDPEAFF
>TRBV18|NA|TRBD2
CASSQTPRTSENTGELFF
>TRBV20-1|NA|NA
CSATRDGTIYF